This passage covers 24 T cell receptor beta chains from one sample sequenced in a study of T cell changes during pregnancy in multiple sclerosis. Assay: immunoSEQ multiplex PCR; the TCRdb copy retains only in-frame clones and omits some. Here the sample spans 60,000 to 90,000 clones, 75% to 90% being singletons. The starting material was peripheral blood, obtained before pregnancy. These receptors were collected from a female donor with multiple sclerosis, enrolled in a pregnancy study.

J is TRBJ1-1 and V is TRBV6-5; D unclear. The V gene lost 2 bases and the J gene lost 1 base, with 5 bases spanning the gap. This CDR3 has 13 residues. The germline V gene has CDR1 MNHEY and CDR2 SVGAGI. CDR3: CASSYTANTEAFF. CDR3 DNA: TGTGCCAGCAGTTACACAGCGAACACTGAAGCTTTCTTT.

The chain employs TRBV9 and TRBJ1-3; D call uncertain. This CDR3 has 12 residues. V lost 1 base, J lost 4 bases, and 3 bases lay in between. Germline V gene data show CDR1 as SGDLS and CDR2 as YYNGEE. The CDR3 bases are TGTGCCAGCAGCGTACAGGGAAACACCATATATTTT. This sequence encodes CASSVQGNTIYF.

This clone was recorded only once. This sequence joins TRBV10-3 and TRBJ1-4, with D maybe TRBD1 (5 bases). CDR1 and CDR2 from the germline V gene are ENHRY and SYGVKD. Trimming pared 7 bases from V and 4 bases from J, leaving 10 bases between. The CDR3 spans 13 residues. The CDR3 loop reads CAINDRNNEKLFF. The CDR3 nucleotides read TGTGCCATCAACGACAGAAATAATGAAAAACTGTTTTTT.

The V call is TRBV30, the J call TRBJ1-3; D remains unclear. V shed 2 bases and J shed 1 base, with 15 bases lying between them. The CDR3 contains 16 residues. Germline CDR1 GTSNPN, CDR2 SVGIG (reference sequence). CDR3 sequence: CAWSRGSAESGNTIYF. CDR3 in DNA: TGTGCCTGGAGTCGGGGTTCGGCGGAATCTGGAAACACCATATATTTT.

V and J are TRBV19 and TRBJ1-1; 7 bases are shared with TRBD1. In germline, CDR1 is LNHDA, CDR2 SQIVND (reference sequence). V shed 3 bases and J 4 bases; nucleotides not matched to a gene: 2. The CDR3 is 13 residues long. CDR3 amino acids: CASSIGQATEAFF. The CDR3 coding sequence is TGTGCCAGTAGTATCGGACAGGCCACTGAAGCTTTCTTT.

This clone appeared a few times. This chain uses TRBV27 with TRBJ1-5, with 8 nucleotides matching TRBD1. Trimming cost V 6 bases and J 2 bases; bases outside gene matches: 6. The CDR3 is 15 residues long. Germline-derived CDR1 and CDR2 are MNHEY and SMNVEV (reference sequence). The CDR3 spells CASSRGQGGNQPQHF. CDR3 DNA: TGTGCCAGCAGCCGCGGACAGGGTGGCAATCAGCCCCAGCATTTT.

The J gene is TRBJ2-1, the V gene TRBV4-2; 10 bases agree with TRBD1. There are 16 residues in the CDR3. With V trimmed by 5 bases and J by 3 bases, 7 bases remained unmatched. Germline V gives CDR1 LGHNA, CDR2 YNFKEQ. For the CDR3, the DNA is TGTGCCAGCAGCTACTCCGGGACAGGGGACTACAATGAGCAGTTCTTC. Residues: CASSYSGTGDYNEQFF.

The V and J genes are TRBV5-4 and TRBJ1-1; TRBD1 is a possible D gene (5 bases). The length of the CDR3 is 15 residues. Trimming stripped 3 bases from V and 4 bases from J, with 16 bases between. Germline-derived CDR1 and CDR2 are SGHNT and YYREEE (reference sequence). The CDR3 spells CASSSNRPGGTEAFF. Here the CDR3 DNA reads TGTGCCAGCAGCTCCAACAGGCCGGGGGGCACTGAAGCTTTCTTT. The variable domain in full, with the rest retrieved from reference TRBV5-4 and TRBJ1-1, is ETGVTQSPTHLIKTRGQQVTLRCSSQSGHNTVSWYQQALGQGPQFIFQYYREEENGRGNFPPRFSGLQFPNYSSELNVNALELDDSALYLCASSSNRPGGTEAFFGQGTRLTVV.

This clone was seen only once. The chain couples TRBV18 to TRBJ2-1, with D unresolved. Germline CDR1 and CDR2: KGHSH and LQKENI. Trimming removed 3 bases at V and 7 bases at J, with 4 bases between. The length of the CDR3 is 11 residues. The CDR3 here is CASSPQNEQFF. The CDR3, as DNA: TGTGCCAGCTCACCCCAGAATGAGCAGTTCTTC. The variable domain in full, completed from reference TRBV18 and TRBJ2-1, reads NAGVMQNPRHLVRRRGQEARLRCSPMKGHSHVYWYRQLPEEGLKFMVYLQKENIIDESGMPKERFSAEFPKEGPSILRIQQVVRGDSAAYFCASSPQNEQFFGPGTRLTVL.

This sequence joins TRBV7-9 and TRBJ1-3, with D possibly TRBD1 on 6 matching bases. Germline V gene sequence: CDR1 SEHNR, CDR2 FQNEAQ (reference sequence). This CDR3 spans 18 amino acids. The V and J ends lost 1 base and 2 bases respectively, with 18 bases between them. The CDR3 DNA follows: TGTGCCAGCAGCTTAGTATTCGGGACATCGGATCCTGGAAACACCATATATTTT. Translation gives CASSLVFGTSDPGNTIYF. Full variable domain (remainder filled in from reference TRBV7-9 and TRBJ1-3): DTGVSQNPRHKITKRGQNVTFRCDPISEHNRLYWYRQTLGQGPEFLTYFQNEAQLEKSRLLSDRFSAERPKGSFSTLEIQRTEQGDSAMYLCASSLVFGTSDPGNTIYFGEGSWLTVV.

V gene TRBV4-1 combines with J gene TRBJ1-2, with D hard to call. Trimming took off 0 bases at V and 6 bases at J, with 8 bases between the two ends. The CDR3 extends over 13 amino acids. Germline V CDR1 and CDR2: MGHRA, YSYEKL. CDR3: CASSQDLGHGYTF. The DNA for the CDR3 is TGCGCCAGCAGCCAAGATCTGGGCCATGGCTACACCTTC.

This rearrangement joins TRBV5-6 to TRBJ2-3, with 9 bases identical to TRBD2. The length of the CDR3 is 18 residues. Germline-derived CDR1 and CDR2 are SGHDT and YYEEEE. The ends lost 4 bases at V and 3 bases at J; junction bases unmatched: 15. The CDR3 nucleotides are TGTGCCAGCAGCCTGGCAGGCCCTGCGGGGGGGCTTACAGATACGCAGTATTTT. It encodes CASSLAGPAGGLTDTQYF.

The chain joins TRBV5-6 to TRBJ2-5; the D gene is possibly TRBD1 (5 bases). This CDR3 spans 16 amino acids. V gave up 0 bases and J gave up 1 base, with 13 bases separating them. Germline V gene sequence: CDR1 SGHDT, CDR2 YYEEEE. The CDR3 bases are TGTGCCAGCAGCTTGGGACAGTTGCTTGCCCAAGAGACCCAGTACTTC. Its protein is CASSLGQLLAQETQYF.

V is TRBV30 and J is TRBJ1-2; D gene ambiguous. The CDR3 runs to 13 residues. CDR1 is GTSNPN and CDR2 is SVGIG in the germline V gene (reference sequence). Trimming stripped 3 bases from V and 4 bases from J, with 12 bases between. The CDR3 bases are TGTGCCTGGAGGGCCCCGGGGAGCTATGGCTACACCTTC. It translates to CAWRAPGSYGYTF.

The chain couples TRBV4-1 to TRBJ1-1, with 7 bases fitting TRBD1. This CDR3 comprises 16 residues. Looked up from germline, CDR1 is MGHRA and CDR2 is YSYEKL. Germline trimming cut 3 bases from V and 7 bases from J; bases unmatched to any gene: 14. Written as DNA, the CDR3 is TGCGCCAGCAGCCATGTTGACAGGGCGGGCCTGAGTGAAGCTTTCTTT. Translation gives CASSHVDRAGLSEAFF.

J is TRBJ1-1 and V is TRBV19; 7 nucleotides line up with TRBD1. The CDR3 is 13 residues long. The germline V gene has CDR1 LNHDA and CDR2 SQIVND (reference sequence). With 7 bases clipped from V and 7 bases from J, the junction kept 9 bases outside the gene matches. This chain's CDR3 is CASMDRPRVEAFF. CDR3 in DNA: TGTGCCAGTATGGACAGGCCAAGGGTTGAAGCTTTCTTT.

The CDR3 is CASSQEWGPYYNEQFF. DNA for the CDR3: TGCGCCAGCAGCCAAGAGTGGGGGCCTTACTACAATGAGCAGTTCTTC. The gene calls are TRBV4-3 and TRBJ2-1; D may be TRBD1 (6 bases). V was pared by 0 bases and J by 3 bases, with 12 bases between. Germline assignment: CDR1 LGHNA and CDR2 YSLEER. This CDR3 is 16 amino acids long.

The V gene is TRBV10-1, the J gene TRBJ2-7; D might be TRBD1 (6 bases). The CDR3 consists of 15 residues. Per the germline V gene, CDR1 is WNHNN and CDR2 is SYGVQD (reference sequence). V gave up 0 bases and J gave up 0 bases, with 9 bases separating them. This chain's CDR3 is CASSESPDSSYEQYF. In nucleotides, the CDR3 is TGCGCCAGCAGTGAGTCCCCGGACAGCTCCTACGAGCAGTACTTC.

The CDR3 sequence: CASSQGPGGGYTF. The CDR3 nucleotides read TGTGCCAGCAGCCAGGGACCGGGGGGCGGCTACACCTTC. This chain connects TRBV5-6 to TRBJ1-2; weak D call: TRBD1 (6 bases). The CDR3 has 13 residues. Germline-derived CDR1 and CDR2 are SGHDT and YYEEEE. V was shortened by 4 bases and J by 8 bases, with 15 bases between the two germline ends.

V is TRBV10-3 and J is TRBJ1-1; D is undetermined. The length of the CDR3 is 16 residues. Trimming took off 0 bases at V and 7 bases at J, with 18 bases between the two ends. Germline CDR1 reads ENHRY; CDR2 reads SYGVKD. As DNA, the CDR3 is TGTGCCATCAGTGAGTCGAGCTGGAGGGCGCCCCTTGAAGCTTTCTTT. Protein sequence: CAISESSWRAPLEAFF.

This chain links TRBV29-1 with TRBJ1-2, with D maybe TRBD1 (5 bases). The CDR3 loop spans 13 amino acids. Germline values: CDR1 SQVTM, CDR2 ANQGSEA. Trimming took off 3 bases at V and 3 bases at J, with 11 bases between the two ends. CDR3 nucleotide sequence: TGCAGCGTTGATCGACAAGGGGACTATGGCTACACCTTC. It yields the protein CSVDRQGDYGYTF.

This chain links TRBV28 with TRBJ2-5, with a weak D call TRBD1 (5 bases). The CDR3 runs to 15 residues. The germline V gene encodes CDR1 MDHEN and CDR2 SYDVKM. V gave up 1 base and J gave up 10 bases, with 19 bases separating them. The CDR3 sequence is CASSLLGQGVGNQYF. In nucleotides, the CDR3 is TGTGCCAGCAGTTTATTAGGCCAGGGTGTCGGAAACCAGTACTTC.

CDR3 sequence: CASSPSRGWSGEAFF. In nucleotides, the CDR3 is TGCGCCAGCAGCCCATCGCGGGGATGGTCGGGGGAAGCTTTCTTT. The chain has TRBV4-3 and TRBJ1-1, with D hard to call. The length of the CDR3 is 15 residues. V lost 4 bases and J 8 bases, leaving 20 bases between the germline ends. The germline gives CDR1 LGHNA, CDR2 YSLEER.

V usage is TRBV27 and J usage is TRBJ1-6; no reliable D call. This CDR3 spans 16 amino acids. The V gene's germline CDR1 is MNHEY and CDR2 SMNVEV (reference sequence). The germline V and J ends were trimmed by 6 bases and 7 bases, with 19 bases remaining between them. CDR3 sequence: CASSSYLRRRNSPLHF. The CDR3 DNA reads as TGTGCCAGCAGCTCCTACTTAAGGAGGCGGAATTCACCCCTCCACTTT.